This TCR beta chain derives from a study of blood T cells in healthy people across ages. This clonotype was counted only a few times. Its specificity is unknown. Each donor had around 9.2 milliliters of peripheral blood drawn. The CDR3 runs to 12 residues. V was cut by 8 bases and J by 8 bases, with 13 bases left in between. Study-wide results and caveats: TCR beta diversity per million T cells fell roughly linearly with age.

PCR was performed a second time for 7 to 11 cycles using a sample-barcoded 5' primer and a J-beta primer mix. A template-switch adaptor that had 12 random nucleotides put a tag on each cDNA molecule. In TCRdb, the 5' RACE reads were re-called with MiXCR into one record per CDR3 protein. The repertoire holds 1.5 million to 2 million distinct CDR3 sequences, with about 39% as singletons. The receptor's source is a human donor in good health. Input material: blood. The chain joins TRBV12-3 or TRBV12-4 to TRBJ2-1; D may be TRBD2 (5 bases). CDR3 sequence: CASGISVDEQFF. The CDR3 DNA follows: TGTGCCAGCGGAATTAGCGTCGATGAGCAGTTCTTC.